This T cell receptor beta chain came from a study of blood T cell repertoires in COVID-19. At the level of the study: The study drew acute and convalescent COVID-19 samples from the United States, Italy and Spain. T cells, B-cell-depleted T cells, or PBMCs provided the cDNA or gDNA that served as material.

Per the original methods: The assay estimated nucleated cells by amplifying reference gene primers. Using immunoSEQ multiplex PCR, the repertoire was profiled, and TCRdb retains in-frame clones only, with some absent. The V and J calls and clone size come from that table; D and trimming were worked out from the DNA. Of around 200,000 clones listed, about 80% are singletons. V was clipped by 6 bases and J by 10 bases; unmatched bases: 5. The germline V gene has CDR1 SEHNR and CDR2 FQNEAQ (reference sequence). The CDR3 sequence is 13 residues long. The TCR sequence derives from a young man with active or convalescent COVID-19. The sample consisted of peripheral blood. The chain employs TRBV7-9 and TRBJ1-6; 8 bases agree with TRBD1. The CDR3 reads CASRDRVDSPLHF. For the CDR3, the DNA is TGTGCCAGCAGGGACAGGGTCGACTCACCCCTCCACTTT.